Following are 24 T cell receptor beta chains from one sample sequenced in a study of blood T cell repertoires in COVID-19. TCRdb's copy holds only in-frame clones and misses some; the assay was immunoSEQ multiplex PCR. The sample yields around 150,000 clones, roughly four fifths seen once. Sequencing used peripheral blood. These receptors were collected from a woman between 50 and 59 years old with active or convalescent COVID-19.

This clone has more than one count but fewer than ten. Sequence at one end of the junction differs from germline and may be a read error. This chain joins TRBV7-7 and TRBJ2-7, with 14 positions matching TRBD2. CDR1 and CDR2 from the germline V gene are SSHAT and FNYEAQ (reference sequence). This CDR3 has 15 amino acids. Here the CDR3 DNA reads TGTGCTAGCAGCCGACTAGCGGGGGGGTTCCACGAGCAGTACTTC. It translates to CASSRLAGGFHEQYF.

The rearrangement uses TRBV2 and TRBJ1-5, with D tentatively TRBD1 (5 bases). This CDR3 has 14 amino acids. CDR1 and CDR2 from the germline V gene are SNHLY and FYNNEI. The V end was cut by 4 bases, the J end by 11 bases, with 18 bases between. The CDR3 spells CASSGGSGTRAQHF. CDR3 coding DNA: TGTGCCAGCAGTGGGGGAAGTGGTACCAGGGCCCAGCATTTT. The full variable domain, with the rest looked up from reference TRBV2 and TRBJ1-5, is EPEVTQTPSHQVTQMGQEVILRCVPISNHLYFYWYRQILGQKVEFLVSFYNNEISEKSEIFDDQFSVERPDGSNFTLKIRSTKLEDSAMYFCASSGGSGTRAQHFGDGTRLSIL.

The rearrangement links TRBV7-9 to TRBJ1-1; TRBD1 aligns across 9 bases. The germline gives CDR1 SEHNR, CDR2 FQNEAQ (reference sequence). Unmatched junction bases numbered 8, after V lost 5 bases and J lost 4 bases. This CDR3 contains 15 residues. This CDR3 is CASSPGQGMSTEAFF. In nucleotides, the CDR3 is TGTGCCAGCAGCCCCGGACAGGGGATGAGCACTGAAGCTTTCTTT.

V and J are TRBV7-9 and TRBJ1-2; no reliable D call. The germline V and J ends were trimmed by 5 bases and 4 bases, with 11 bases remaining between them. This CDR3 contains 13 residues. Looked up from germline, CDR1 is SEHNR and CDR2 is FQNEAQ (reference sequence). As DNA, the CDR3 is TGTGCCAGCAGCCCTAGCGGCCGCTATGGCTACACCTTC. This sequence encodes CASSPSGRYGYTF.

The chain employs TRBV27 and TRBJ1-6; a weak D match, TRBD1 (5 bases). Germline loops: CDR1 MNHEY, CDR2 SMNVEV (reference sequence). The V gene lost 2 bases and the J gene lost 7 bases, with 15 bases spanning the gap. This CDR3 has 16 amino acids. In nucleotides, the CDR3 is TGTGCCAGCAGTTTACAGGGCCCCCCGCTCAATTCACCCCTCCACTTT. Translating it yields CASSLQGPPLNSPLHF.

In this sample, this clone turned up once. The chain carries TRBV14 and TRBJ1-2; 8 bases fit TRBD1. The germline V gene encodes CDR1 SGHDN and CDR2 FVKESK. The CDR3 contains 14 residues. V was pared by 3 bases and J by 7 bases, with 7 bases of the junction left unmatched. CDR3 coding DNA: TGTGCCAGCAGCCATAGCAGGGGGCTGGTTGGCTACACCTTC. Translated: CASSHSRGLVGYTF.

This clone showed up just once. This sequence joins TRBV7-2 and TRBJ1-1, with 7 bases aligning to TRBD1. CDR1 and CDR2 from the germline V gene are SGHTA and FQGNSA. Trimming removed 3 bases from V and 1 base from J; junction bases left unmatched: 5. The CDR3 runs to 15 residues. The CDR3 loop reads CASSFRGTENTEAFF. CDR3 sequence (DNA): TGTGCCAGCAGCTTCCGCGGGACAGAGAACACTGAAGCTTTCTTT. The whole variable domain, remainder taken from reference TRBV7-2 and TRBJ1-1, is GAGVSQSPSNKVTEKGKDVELRCDPISGHTALYWYRQSLGQGLEFLIYFQGNSAPDKSGLPSDRFSAERTGGSVSTLTIQRTQQEDSAVYLCASSFRGTENTEAFFGQGTRLTVV.

The V and J genes are TRBV11-2 and TRBJ1-1; possibly TRBD1 for D (5 bases). V lost 5 bases to trimming and J lost 8 bases, with 18 bases between them. CDR3 length: 14 residues. Looked up from germline, CDR1 is SGHAT and CDR2 is FQNNGV. The CDR3 bases are TGTGCCAGCAGCCGAAAGGGGCAGTTCGGGGAAGCTTTCTTT. Encoded protein: CASSRKGQFGEAFF.

This chain joins TRBV6-5 and TRBJ1-1; a possible D gene is TRBD1 (6 bases). CDR1 MNHEY and CDR2 SVGAGI come from the germline V gene. CDR3 size: 15 residues. Trimming took 9 bases from V and 3 from J, leaving 20 bases between them. As DNA, the CDR3 is TGTGCCAGTTGTTATTTCGGGGGGGCGGACACTGAAGCTTTCTTT. This codes for CASCYFGGADTEAFF.

In this sample, this clone turned up a few times. This chain uses TRBV30 with TRBJ2-7; TRBD1 matches 7 bases. The V gene's germline CDR1 is GTSNPN and CDR2 SVGIG (reference sequence). This CDR3 contains 12 residues. J was trimmed by 4 bases and V by 1 base; bases with no gene match: 1. The CDR3 DNA is TGTGCCTGGAGTGGGGGACAGTACGAGCAGTACTTC. Amino acid sequence: CAWSGGQYEQYF.

The chain has TRBV30 and TRBJ1-4, with D tentatively TRBD1 (5 bases). The V gene's germline CDR1 is GTSNPN and CDR2 SVGIG (reference sequence). Trimming removed 2 bases from V and 0 bases from J, with 10 bases in between. There are 15 residues in the CDR3. The CDR3 nucleotides are TGTGCCTGGAGTCGACAGAGAACAACTAATGAAAAACTGTTTTTT. Its protein product is CAWSRQRTTNEKLFF.

This clone was recorded a few times. The rearrangement links TRBV1 to TRBJ2-7; the table names TRBD2, a call not compared with the DNA. TRBV1 constitutes a pseudogene. The CDR3 is 16 residues long. CDR3 in DNA: TGCACCAGCAGCCAAGATATATGGACTCCTCCGGGCGAGCAGTACTTC. This gives the protein CTSSQDIWTPPGEQYF.

This chain connects TRBV10-3 to TRBJ2-1; 11 bases are shared with TRBD1. The CDR3 runs 16 residues. Germline assignment: CDR1 ENHRY and CDR2 SYGVKD. The junction had 8 bases not matched to a gene; V was cut back by 3 bases and J by 7 bases. CDR3 bases: TGTGCCATCAGTGAATCCCCGGACAGGGGGCGGAATGAGCAGTTCTTC. Translated: CAISESPDRGRNEQFF.

This clone was detected only once. The chain recombines TRBV9 with TRBJ2-5; 8 nucleotides line up with TRBD1. Per germline, CDR1 SGDLS and CDR2 YYNGEE. The V and J ends lost 3 bases and 4 bases, in that order; junction bases with no gene match: 2. The CDR3 totals 13 residues. The CDR3 DNA reads TGTGCCAGCAGCGCCGACAGGGGAGAGACCCAGTACTTC. It codes for CASSADRGETQYF.

The chain recombines TRBV5-4 with TRBJ2-5; D possibly corresponds to TRBD1 (7 bases). The CDR3 covers 15 residues. V lost 0 bases to trimming and J lost 4 bases, with 13 bases between them. CDR1 and CDR2 (germline): SGHNT, YYREEE (reference sequence). Here the CDR3 DNA reads TGTGCCAGCAGCTTGGACGGTCAGGGGGGAGAGACCCAGTACTTC. Translation: CASSLDGQGGETQYF.

The chain combines TRBV6-5 with TRBJ1-1, with D tentatively TRBD1 (6 bases). This CDR3 is 12 amino acids long. The germline gives CDR1 MNHEY, CDR2 SVGAGI. V was clipped by 8 bases and J by 7 bases, with 14 bases between them. The CDR3 DNA follows: TGTGCCAGCGTCAACAGGGTGGGTGAAGCTTTCTTT. The encoded protein is CASVNRVGEAFF.

This clone appeared a few times. The rearrangement uses TRBV30 and TRBJ2-5; 7 bases fit TRBD2. V shed 0 bases and J 4 bases; nucleotides not matched to a gene: 14. The CDR3 loop spans 17 amino acids. In germline, CDR1 is GTSNPN, CDR2 SVGIG (reference sequence). The CDR3 bases are TGTGCCTGGAGTGTCGGTGGCGGGGGATCAGTTCTAGAGACCCAGTACTTC. Residues: CAWSVGGGGSVLETQYF.

The chain joins TRBV28 to TRBJ1-2; maybe TRBD1 (6 bases). The CDR3 is made up of 15 amino acids. Germline V CDR1 and CDR2: MDHEN, SYDVKM. Trimming cost V 6 bases and J 0 bases, with 14 bases left between them. The CDR3 DNA follows: TGTGCCAGCAGACCACAGGGAATCTCTAACTATGGCTACACCTTC. Amino acid sequence: CASRPQGISNYGYTF.

This clone occurred once. The gene calls are TRBV7-9 and TRBJ2-3; 10 bases align to TRBD2. This CDR3 contains 14 residues. Germline-derived CDR1 and CDR2 are SEHNR and FQNEAQ (reference sequence). V was clipped by 8 bases and J by 2 bases; unmatched bases: 4. The CDR3 coding sequence is TGTGCCAGCTCCACTAGCGGGAACACAGATACGCAGTATTTT. This translates into CASSTSGNTDTQYF.

V is TRBV9 and J is TRBJ2-5; D gene unclear. Trimming pared 4 bases from V and 5 bases from J, leaving 18 bases between. This CDR3 is 15 amino acids long. Looked up from germline, CDR1 is SGDLS and CDR2 is YYNGEE. The CDR3 DNA is TGTGCCAGCAGCCCCCGGGTTGGTTATGGGGAGACCCAGTACTTC. It codes for CASSPRVGYGETQYF.

The rearrangement joins TRBV3-1 (or the pseudogene TRBV3-2) to TRBJ1-5; D possibly corresponds to TRBD1 (6 bases). Per the germline V gene, CDR1 is LGHDT and CDR2 is YNNKEL (reference sequence). CDR3 length equals 13 residues. The ends were cut back, 4 bases at V and 9 bases at J, with 13 bases in the middle. DNA of the CDR3: TGTGCCAGCAGCCTGGGAATCAGGGGGCCCCAGCATTTT. Translated: CASSLGIRGPQHF.

This clone is a singleton in its sample. The chain recombines TRBV18 with TRBJ1-2; a possible D gene is TRBD1 (6 bases). CDR1 is KGHSH and CDR2 is LQKENI in the germline V gene. Deletions cut 3 bases from V and 1 base from J, with 9 bases between. CDR3 length: 14 residues. Written as DNA, the CDR3 is TGTGCCAGCTCACCCGGACAGTTTAACTATGGCTACACCTTC. It is translated as CASSPGQFNYGYTF. Looking up the rest from reference TRBV18 and TRBJ1-2 gives the full variable domain: NAGVMQNPRHLVRRRGQEARLRCSPMKGHSHVYWYRQLPEEGLKFMVYLQKENIIDESGMPKERFSAEFPKEGPSILRIQQVVRGDSAAYFCASSPGQFNYGYTFGSGTRLTVV.

This chain links TRBV9 with TRBJ2-3; no firm D call. The CDR3 contains 14 residues. Germline assignment: CDR1 SGDLS and CDR2 YYNGEE. Trimming stripped 4 bases from V and 0 bases from J, with 9 bases between. CDR3 in DNA: TGTGCCAGCAGCCACTATGGCAGCACAGATACGCAGTATTTT. It codes for CASSHYGSTDTQYF.

At least ten counts were recorded for this clone. This chain links TRBV10-1 with TRBJ1-5; 7 bases line up with TRBD1. The CDR3 is 13 amino acids. V lost 8 bases and J lost 6; bases outside the gene matches: 7. Looked up from germline, CDR1 is WNHNN and CDR2 is SYGVQD (reference sequence). The CDR3 protein is CASGKGAGQPQHF. CDR3 coding DNA: TGCGCCAGCGGGAAGGGGGCAGGTCAGCCCCAGCATTTT.